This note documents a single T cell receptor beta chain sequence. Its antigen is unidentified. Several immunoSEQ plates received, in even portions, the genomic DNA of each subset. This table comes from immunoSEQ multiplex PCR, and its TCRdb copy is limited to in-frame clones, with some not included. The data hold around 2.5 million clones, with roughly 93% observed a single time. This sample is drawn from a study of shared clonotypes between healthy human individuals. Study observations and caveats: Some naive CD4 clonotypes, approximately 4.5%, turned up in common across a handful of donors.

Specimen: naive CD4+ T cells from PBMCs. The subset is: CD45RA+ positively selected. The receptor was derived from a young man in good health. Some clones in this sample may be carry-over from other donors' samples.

DNA for the CDR3: TGTGCCAGCAGGGAGGACAGCTTCCTAGACACAGATACGCAGTATTTT. Translating gives CASREDSFLDTDTQYF. This sequence joins TRBV2 and TRBJ2-3; possible D gene TRBD1, 6 bases. The CDR3 length is 16 residues. CDR1 and CDR2 from the germline V gene are SNHLY and FYNNEI. V dropped 6 bases and J dropped 2 bases, with 18 bases sitting between them.